The 30 T cell receptor beta chains listed next were all sequenced from one sample in a study of T cell repertoires in cytomegalovirus infection. TCRdb itself ran the reads through MiXCR, one entry per CDR3 protein. The sample contains about 530,000 distinct CDR3 sequences, around 27% of which appear only once. Input material: PBMCs. These TCRs come from a human donor in good health (CMV status not recorded). Some clones in this sample may be carry-over from other donors' samples.

The chain joins TRBV29-1 to TRBJ2-6, with D possibly TRBD1 on 6 matching bases. Trimming left V 1 base short and J 4 bases short, with 14 bases between. This CDR3 is 16 amino acids long. Germline V gene sequence: CDR1 SQVTM, CDR2 ANQGSEA. CDR3 sequence (DNA): TGCAGCGTTGAAGTAGGGGGTCTGCCCGGGGCCAACGTCCTGACTTTC. Translated: CSVEVGGLPGANVLTF.

The chain employs TRBV20-1 and TRBJ1-1; 9 nucleotides agree with TRBD1. There are 14 residues in the CDR3. The germline V gene encodes CDR1 DFQATT and CDR2 SNEGSKA (reference sequence). As DNA, the CDR3 is TGCAGGGCCGGGACAGGGTCCTTGAACACTGAAGCTTTCTTT. Its protein product is CRAGTGSLNTEAFF.

This clonotype was observed a handful of times. The rearrangement uses TRBV11-3 and TRBJ2-1; D may be TRBD1 or TRBD2 (6 bases each). Germline CDR1 SGHNT, CDR2 YENEEA. The length of the CDR3 is 15 residues. The ends were cut back, 4 bases at V and 9 bases at J, with 19 bases in the middle. The CDR3 is CASSSGTSGRGEQFF. In DNA form, the CDR3 reads TGTGCCAGCAGCTCCGGGACAAGCGGGCGCGGTGAGCAGTTCTTC.

The rearrangement links TRBV7-2 to TRBJ2-1; 8 bases line up with TRBD2. V lost 4 bases and J lost 1; bases outside the gene matches: 9. Germline V CDR1 and CDR2: SGHTA, FQGNSA. CDR3 length: 17 amino acids. The CDR3 DNA reads TGTGCCAGCAGCTCCCCCCTCGCGGGAGGTTCCTACAATGAGCAGTTCTTC. This codes for CASSSPLAGGSYNEQFF.

This clonotype was observed many times. The genes are TRBV7-2 and TRBJ1-2; 10 positions match TRBD1. This CDR3 comprises 16 residues. V was pared by 5 bases and J by 7 bases, with 13 bases of the junction left unmatched. Germline loops: CDR1 SGHTA, CDR2 FQGNSA. For the CDR3, the DNA is TGTGCCAGCAGCCCGGGACAGGGGTCATTGAGAGGTGGCTACACCTTC. Its translation: CASSPGQGSLRGGYTF. Based on the CDR3 plus reference TRBV7-2 and TRBJ1-2, the full variable domain is GAGVSQSPSNKVTEKGKDVELRCDPISGHTALYWYRQSLGQGLEFLIYFQGNSAPDKSGLPSDRFSAERTGGSVSTLTIQRTQQEDSAVYLCASSPGQGSLRGGYTFGSGTRLTVV.

There are a few counts of this clonotype. This chain uses TRBV6-1 with TRBJ2-1; 9 bases line up with TRBD2. V lost 4 bases to trimming and J lost 10 bases; unmatched junction nucleotides: 8. This CDR3 region has 14 residues. Germline CDR1 and CDR2: MNHNS and SASEGT. CDR3 nucleotides: TGTGCCAGCAGTGTTGCGGGAGGGATCTCCGAGCAGTTCTTC. The encoded protein is CASSVAGGISEQFF.

At least ten counts were recorded for this clonotype. The chain recombines TRBV11-2 with TRBJ1-1, with D perhaps matching TRBD1 (5 bases). This CDR3 contains 16 residues. Trimming took 4 bases from V and 1 from J, leaving 16 bases between them. CDR1 SGHAT and CDR2 FQNNGV come from the germline V gene. The CDR3 loop reads CASSSLARGANTEAFF. CDR3 in DNA: TGTGCCAGCAGCTCCTTAGCGCGAGGGGCGAACACTGAAGCTTTCTTT.

The rearrangement uses TRBV4-3 and TRBJ2-1; 9 nucleotides align to TRBD2. Looked up from germline, CDR1 is LGHNA and CDR2 is YSLEER. This CDR3 has 17 residues. The V and J ends lost 0 bases and 4 bases, in that order; junction bases with no gene match: 7. The CDR3, as DNA: TGCGCCAGCAGCCAAGAACCCCAGGCGGGAGGGTACAATGAGCAGTTCTTC. It encodes CASSQEPQAGGYNEQFF.

This sequence joins TRBV6-2 or TRBV6-3 and TRBJ2-7; no firm D call. V was clipped by 6 bases and J by 5 bases, with 11 bases between them. Germline V gene data show CDR1 as MNHEY and CDR2 as SVGEGT. This CDR3 has 12 amino acids. Written as DNA, the CDR3 is TGTGCCAGCAGGGGGTTAGTCGACGAGCAGTACTTC. Its translation: CASRGLVDEQYF.

This clonotype was seen only a few times. The rearrangement uses TRBV10-3 and TRBJ1-1; 7 nucleotides agree with TRBD1. This CDR3 is 15 amino acids long. Germline V lookup: CDR1 ENHRY, CDR2 SYGVKD. Trimming took 4 bases from V and 2 from J; bases not matched to a gene: 7. The CDR3 bases are TGTGCCATCAGTGGCCGAGGGACAGTTAACACTGAAGCTTTCTTT. Protein product: CAISGRGTVNTEAFF.

This chain links TRBV11-2 with TRBJ2-7, with 9 bases aligning to TRBD1. Germline-derived CDR1 and CDR2 are SGHAT and FQNNGV. The ends lost 0 bases at V and 5 bases at J; junction bases unmatched: 8. This CDR3 is 16 amino acids long. The CDR3 DNA sequence: TGTGCCAGCAGCTTAGAGGGGGGGACAGGGACGAACGAGCAGTACTTC. Its protein is CASSLEGGTGTNEQYF.

The chain is built from TRBV6-1 and TRBJ2-7; TRBD2 is a possible D gene (7 bases). V was pared by 7 bases and J by 3 bases, with 19 bases between. Per germline, CDR1 MNHNS and CDR2 SASEGT. The CDR3 is 15 amino acids. The CDR3 protein is CASNQGGGPFYEQYF. In nucleotides, the CDR3 is TGTGCCAGCAATCAAGGGGGGGGACCATTCTACGAGCAGTACTTC.

The chain employs TRBV30 and TRBJ1-2; 7 nucleotides agree with TRBD1. After removal of 5 bases from V and 4 bases from J, the junction contained 4 bases not matched to a gene. Germline-derived CDR1 and CDR2 are GTSNPN and SVGIG (reference sequence). The CDR3 is 12 amino acids. Here the CDR3 reads CAWRGGGYGYTF. In DNA form, the CDR3 reads TGTGCCTGGCGAGGGGGCGGCTATGGCTACACCTTC.

This clonotype was detected ten times or more. The rearrangement joins TRBV7-2 to TRBJ1-1, with D maybe TRBD1 (5 bases). V lost 5 bases and J lost 0, with 13 bases in between. The germline V gene encodes CDR1 SGHTA and CDR2 FQGNSA. This CDR3 region has 15 residues. The CDR3, as DNA: TGTGCCAGCAGCCACTCCAGGGTGATGAACACTGAAGCTTTCTTT. This codes for CASSHSRVMNTEAFF.

The chain is built from TRBV7-2 and TRBJ1-2; 8 nucleotides align to TRBD1. V lost 1 base, J lost 4 bases, and 8 bases stayed unmatched. This CDR3 spans 16 amino acids. Per the germline V gene, CDR1 is SGHTA and CDR2 is FQGNSA. The CDR3: CASSLVSPGGIYGYTF. CDR3 DNA sequence: TGTGCCAGCAGCTTAGTAAGCCCAGGGGGCATCTATGGCTACACCTTC.

The chain combines TRBV11-3 with TRBJ1-2; D unclear. The V and J ends lost 1 base and 3 bases respectively, with 18 bases between them. Germline V gene sequence: CDR1 SGHNT, CDR2 YENEEA. There are 17 residues in the CDR3. This CDR3 is CASSLGSGAGKYYGYTF. Written as DNA, the CDR3 is TGTGCCAGCAGCTTAGGATCAGGAGCCGGGAAGTACTATGGCTACACCTTC.

The rearrangement links TRBV20-1 to TRBJ1-5; 9 bases are a match to TRBD1. Trimming at V came to 3 bases and at J to 7 bases, leaving 7 bases not matched to a gene. This CDR3 is built from 14 residues. From germline, CDR1 is DFQATT and CDR2 SNEGSKA (reference sequence). This chain's CDR3 is CSASWGTGKQPQHF. The CDR3 DNA reads TGCAGTGCTAGTTGGGGGACAGGGAAACAGCCCCAGCATTTT.

The sample holds many counts of this clonotype. The chain links TRBV7-2 to TRBJ1-4; 8 bases align to TRBD1. V lost 5 bases and J lost 8; bases outside the gene matches: 10. Germline V gene sequence: CDR1 SGHTA, CDR2 FQGNSA. The CDR3 covers 15 residues. The CDR3 DNA sequence: TGTGCCAGCAGCCAACAGGGGGTGAGAGGGGAAAAACTGTTTTTT. Encoded protein: CASSQQGVRGEKLFF.

The table lists this clonotype with many counts. In DNA form, the CDR3 reads TGTGCCAGCAGCTTAGGGCCAGGGCGGAGGCCCCAGCATTTT. Translation: CASSLGPGRRPQHF. This sequence joins TRBV7-2 and TRBJ1-5; maybe TRBD1 (5 bases). CDR3 length: 14 amino acids. Germline V CDR1 and CDR2: SGHTA, FQGNSA. V was shortened by 1 base and J by 9 bases, with 13 bases between the two germline ends.

The rearrangement joins TRBV6-2 or TRBV6-3 to TRBJ1-1; maybe TRBD1 (5 bases). Trimming shortened V by 4 bases and J by 0 bases, and 9 bases separated the two germline ends. The CDR3 loop spans 14 amino acids. Germline lookup yields CDR1 MNHEY and CDR2 SVGEGT. The CDR3 DNA sequence: TGTGCCAGCAGTTCAGGGAAAATGAACACTGAAGCTTTCTTT. Translation: CASSSGKMNTEAFF.

This clonotype has more than one count but fewer than ten. This chain links TRBV28 with TRBJ2-7; either TRBD1 or TRBD2 may fit D (6 bases each). The germline V and J ends were trimmed by 4 bases and 1 base, with 14 bases remaining between them. Germline loops: CDR1 MDHEN, CDR2 SYDVKM. The CDR3 runs to 15 residues. CDR3 in DNA: TGTGCCAGCAGTTCCCGGGGGCTAGCGTCCTACGAGCAGTACTTC. Its protein is CASSSRGLASYEQYF.

This clonotype was seen at least ten times. The chain couples TRBV4-1 to TRBJ1-2; D call uncertain. In germline, CDR1 is MGHRA, CDR2 YSYEKL. The CDR3 spans 15 residues. V lost 0 bases and J 4 bases, leaving 12 bases between the germline ends. The CDR3 region is CASSQEQWSSYGYTF. The DNA for the CDR3 is TGCGCCAGCAGCCAAGAGCAGTGGTCCTCCTATGGCTACACCTTC.

This clonotype was recorded a few times. The genes are TRBV6-5 and TRBJ1-2; tentatively, D is TRBD1 (5 bases). The CDR3 covers 14 residues. The germline V gene has CDR1 MNHEY and CDR2 SVGAGI. V was shortened by 5 bases and J by 7 bases, with 17 bases between the two germline ends. DNA of the CDR3: TGTGCCAGCAGTAGTGGGACGGGACCCTCTGGCTACACCTTC. This sequence encodes CASSSGTGPSGYTF.

This clonotype appeared a few times. The V call is TRBV6-5, the J call TRBJ2-1, with 14 bases that match TRBD2. Trimming cost V 0 bases and J 10 bases; bases outside gene matches: 8. Per germline, CDR1 MNHEY and CDR2 SVGAGI. The CDR3 has 17 residues. The CDR3 loop is CASSYSMGLAGVNEQFF. In DNA, the CDR3 is TGTGCCAGCAGTTACTCGATGGGACTAGCGGGAGTCAACGAGCAGTTCTTC.

The rearrangement uses TRBV6-2 or TRBV6-3 and TRBJ2-1; 10 nucleotides match TRBD2. Germline loops: CDR1 MNHEY, CDR2 SVGEGT. The CDR3 loop spans 18 amino acids. The V and J ends lost 0 bases and 0 bases, in that order; junction bases with no gene match: 5. Here the CDR3 DNA reads TGTGCCAGCAGTTACTCAGCTTCTAGCGGGAGCTCCTACAATGAGCAGTTCTTC. Encoded protein: CASSYSASSGSSYNEQFF.

In its sample, this clonotype was seen a few times. V is TRBV7-9 and J is TRBJ2-3, with D possibly being TRBD2 (6 bases). V gave up 4 bases and J gave up 0 bases, with 14 bases separating them. Germline CDR1 and CDR2: SEHNR and FQNEAQ (reference sequence). CDR3 length: 16 amino acids. This chain's CDR3 is CASSYEAGPSTDTQYF. CDR3 DNA: TGTGCCAGCAGCTACGAAGCGGGTCCTAGCACAGATACGCAGTATTTT.

The V call is TRBV11-1, the J call TRBJ1-1, with D hard to call. CDR1 is SGHAT, CDR2 FQDESV, per germline (reference sequence). The CDR3 is made up of 14 amino acids. The V end lost 2 bases, the J end lost 3 bases, and 10 bases lay between the germline ends. CDR3 bases: TGTGCCAGCAGCTTATTGCATCGGGACACTGAAGCTTTCTTT. It encodes CASSLLHRDTEAFF.

This clonotype appeared a few times. This chain connects TRBV7-7 to TRBJ2-3, with D unclear. Per germline, CDR1 SSHAT and CDR2 FNYEAQ (reference sequence). V dropped 5 bases and J dropped 4 bases, with 13 bases sitting between them. The length of the CDR3 is 14 residues. The DNA for the CDR3 is TGTGCCAGCAGCCCAAACAGTCTGGCAGATACGCAGTATTTT. Its translation is CASSPNSLADTQYF. Full variable domain (outside the CDR3, taken from reference TRBV7-7 and TRBJ2-3): GAGVSQSPRYKVTKRGQDVTLRCDPISSHATLYWYQQALGQGPEFLTYFNYEAQPDKSGLPSDRFSAERPEGSISTLTIQRTEQRDSAMYRCASSPNSLADTQYFGPGTRLTVL.

In its sample, this clonotype was seen a few times. This chain links TRBV29-1 with TRBJ1-4; TRBD1 might be the D (6 bases). The CDR3 totals 13 residues. CDR1 and CDR2 from the germline V gene are SQVTM and ANQGSEA. Between the trimmed V and J ends, which lost 8 bases and 8 bases, there was a span of 18 bases. CDR3 loop: CSFQGRGGEKLFF. The DNA for the CDR3 is TGCAGCTTTCAAGGCAGGGGAGGAGAAAAACTGTTTTTT.

This sequence joins TRBV7-8 and TRBJ1-6, with 8 nucleotides matching TRBD1. J gave up 4 bases and V 4 bases, and 9 bases lay outside the gene matches. The germline V gene has CDR1 SGHVS and CDR2 FQNEAQ. There are 17 residues in the CDR3. CDR3 loop: CASSSVGQGGYNSPLHF. CDR3 coding DNA: TGTGCCAGCAGCTCCGTCGGACAGGGCGGGTATAATTCACCCCTCCACTTT.